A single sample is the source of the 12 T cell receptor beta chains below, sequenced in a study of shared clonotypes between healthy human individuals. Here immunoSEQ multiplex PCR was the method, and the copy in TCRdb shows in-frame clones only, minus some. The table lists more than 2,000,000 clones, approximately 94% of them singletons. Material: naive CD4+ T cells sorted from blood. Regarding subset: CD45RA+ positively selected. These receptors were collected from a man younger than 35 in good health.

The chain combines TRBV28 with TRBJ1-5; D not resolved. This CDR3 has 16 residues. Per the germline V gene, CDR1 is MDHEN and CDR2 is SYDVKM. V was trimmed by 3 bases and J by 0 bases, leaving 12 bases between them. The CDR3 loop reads CASSFRLGISNQPQHF. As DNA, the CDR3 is TGTGCCAGCAGTTTTCGACTGGGAATTAGCAATCAGCCCCAGCATTTT.

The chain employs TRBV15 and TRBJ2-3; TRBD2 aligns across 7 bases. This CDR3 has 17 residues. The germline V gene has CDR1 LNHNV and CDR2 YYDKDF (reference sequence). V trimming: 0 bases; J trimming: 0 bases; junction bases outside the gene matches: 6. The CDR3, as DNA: TGTGCCACCAGCAGAGATAGGAGCGGGACTAGCACAGATACGCAGTATTTT. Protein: CATSRDRSGTSTDTQYF.

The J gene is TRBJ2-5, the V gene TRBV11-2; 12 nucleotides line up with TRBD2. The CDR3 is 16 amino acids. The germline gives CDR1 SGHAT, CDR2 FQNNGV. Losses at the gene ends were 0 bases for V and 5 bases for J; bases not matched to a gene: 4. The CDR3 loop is CASSLEGTSGRETQYF. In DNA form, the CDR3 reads TGTGCCAGCAGCTTAGAGGGCACTAGCGGGAGGGAGACCCAGTACTTC.

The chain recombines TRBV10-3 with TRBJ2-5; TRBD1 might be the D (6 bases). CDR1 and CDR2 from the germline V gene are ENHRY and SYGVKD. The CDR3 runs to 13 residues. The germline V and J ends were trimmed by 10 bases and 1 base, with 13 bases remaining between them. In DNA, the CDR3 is TGTGCCACCGAGACAGGTGCCCAAGAGACCCAGTACTTC. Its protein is CATETGAQETQYF.

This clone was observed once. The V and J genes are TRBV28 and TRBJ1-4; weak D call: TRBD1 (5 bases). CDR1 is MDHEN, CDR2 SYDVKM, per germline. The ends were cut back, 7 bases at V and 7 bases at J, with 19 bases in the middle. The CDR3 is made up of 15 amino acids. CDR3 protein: CASIDTAPQGEKLFF. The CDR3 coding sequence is TGTGCCAGCATAGATACCGCCCCTCAGGGTGAAAAACTGTTTTTT.

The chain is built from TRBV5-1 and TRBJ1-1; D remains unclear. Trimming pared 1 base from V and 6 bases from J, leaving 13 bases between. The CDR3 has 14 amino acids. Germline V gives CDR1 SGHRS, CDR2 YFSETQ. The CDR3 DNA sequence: TGCGCCAGCAGCTTGCTTTGCAGATACTCTGAAGCTTTCTTT. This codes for CASSLLCRYSEAFF.

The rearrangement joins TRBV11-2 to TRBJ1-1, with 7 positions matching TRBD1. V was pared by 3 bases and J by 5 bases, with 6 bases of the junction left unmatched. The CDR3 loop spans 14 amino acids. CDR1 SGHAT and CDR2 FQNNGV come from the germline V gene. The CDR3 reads CASSFRQGMTEAFF. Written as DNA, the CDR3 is TGTGCCAGCAGCTTTCGACAGGGTATGACTGAAGCTTTCTTT.

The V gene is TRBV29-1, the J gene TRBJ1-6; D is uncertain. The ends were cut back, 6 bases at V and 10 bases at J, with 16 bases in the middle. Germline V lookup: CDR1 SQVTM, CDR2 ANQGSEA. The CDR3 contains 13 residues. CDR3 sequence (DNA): TGCAGCGTACGAACGGAACTTCAATCACCCCTCCACTTT. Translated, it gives CSVRTELQSPLHF. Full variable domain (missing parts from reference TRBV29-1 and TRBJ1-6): SAVISQKPSRDICQRGTSLTIQCQVDSQVTMMFWYRQQPGQSLTLIATANQGSEATYESGFVIDKFPISRPNLTFSTLTVSNMSPEDSSIYLCSVRTELQSPLHFGNGTRLTVT.

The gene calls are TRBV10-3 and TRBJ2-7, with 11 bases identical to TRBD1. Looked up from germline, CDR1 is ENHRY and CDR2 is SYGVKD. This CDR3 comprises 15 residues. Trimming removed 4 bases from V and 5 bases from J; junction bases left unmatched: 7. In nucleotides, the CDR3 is TGTGCCATCAGTGCTGGGACAGGGGGTCATAACGAGCAGTACTTC. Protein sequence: CAISAGTGGHNEQYF.

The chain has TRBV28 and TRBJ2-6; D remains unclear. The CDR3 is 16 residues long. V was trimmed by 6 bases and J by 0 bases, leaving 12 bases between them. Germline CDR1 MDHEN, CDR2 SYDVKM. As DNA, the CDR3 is TGTGCCAGCAGCAGACCGATAAACTCTGGGGCCAACGTCCTGACTTTC. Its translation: CASSRPINSGANVLTF.

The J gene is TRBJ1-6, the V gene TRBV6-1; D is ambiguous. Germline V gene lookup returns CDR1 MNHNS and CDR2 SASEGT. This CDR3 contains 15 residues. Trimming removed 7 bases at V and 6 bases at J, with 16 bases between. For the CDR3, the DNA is TGTGCCAGCACAATTGGCGGGGTTGGTAATTCACCCCTCCACTTT. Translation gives CASTIGGVGNSPLHF.

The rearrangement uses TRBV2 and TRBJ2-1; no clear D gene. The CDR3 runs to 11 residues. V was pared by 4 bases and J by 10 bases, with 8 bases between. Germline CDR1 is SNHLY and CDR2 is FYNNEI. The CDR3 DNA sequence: TGTGCCAGCAGTGTTAGAAGAGAGCAGTTCTTC. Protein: CASSVRREQFF. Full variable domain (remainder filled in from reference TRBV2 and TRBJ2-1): EPEVTQTPSHQVTQMGQEVILRCVPISNHLYFYWYRQILGQKVEFLVSFYNNEISEKSEIFDDQFSVERPDGSNFTLKIRSTKLEDSAMYFCASSVRREQFFGPGTRLTVL.